Listed below are T cell receptor beta chains from one sample, sequenced in a study of blood T cell repertoires in COVID-19. Sequencing was performed with immunoSEQ multiplex PCR; in TCRdb, only in-frame clones are kept and a portion is missing. Of over 200,000 clones in the sample, about nine tenths are singletons; the top ten hold 2% to 3%. The specimen was peripheral blood. The receptors here all came from a young adult with COVID-19, enrolled during active disease. Each CDR3 is given with its conserved first and last residue. The D gene is left open where the match is weak. Size is stated for part of the rows, as once, few or many counts, or as a class when the clone is expanded.

CDR3 DNA	CDR3 protein	V gene	D gene	CDR3 length	J gene	clone size
TGTGCCAGCAGTACCCCTACGGGACTAGCGGCTGCCAATGAGCAGTTCTTC	CASSTPTGLAAANEQFF	TRBV28	TRBD2	17	TRBJ2-1	.
TGTGCCAGCAGTCTATCGGACAGGGGTGGCTATGGCTACACCTTC	CASSLSDRGGYGYTF	TRBV28	TRBD1	15	TRBJ1-2	once
TGTGCCACCAAGCGGCAGGACTATAGCAATCAGCCCCAGCATTTT	CATKRQDYSNQPQHF	TRBV6-6	.	15	TRBJ1-5	once
TGTGCCAGCAGCTTCTTCAGCGGATCCCAAGAGACCCAGTACTTC	CASSFFSGSQETQYF	TRBV7-9	.	15	TRBJ2-5	.
TGCGCCAGCAGTCAACCCGCTTCCCGGAGGTGCCCAGATACGCAGTATTTT	CASSQPASRRCPDTQYF	TRBV23-1	.	17	TRBJ2-3	.
TGTGCCAGTAGCGCAGGGTCCGTGTTCTTC	CASSAGSVFF	TRBV19	.	10	TRBJ2-1	.
TGTGCCAGCAGCTTAATGGGCGGGGGTCAAGAGACCCAGTACTTC	CASSLMGGGQETQYF	TRBV7-2	TRBD2	15	TRBJ2-5	.
TGTGCCACCGCTCAGGGTCCTCCCCAGCATTTT	CATAQGPPQHF	TRBV24-1	.	11	TRBJ1-5	.
TGTGCCAGCAGCTTGGCCACGGGAGTAGGGCAGTACTTC	CASSLATGVGQYF	TRBV5-6	.	13	TRBJ2-7	.
TGTGCCAGCAGCTTGGCCGGCGGGAGGGCCCTAAATACGCAGTATTTT	CASSLAGGRALNTQYF	TRBV5-4	TRBD2	16	TRBJ2-3	.
TGTGCCAGCAACGGCCCTTCAGGGGGTGATAGCAATCAGCCCCAGCATTTT	CASNGPSGGDSNQPQHF	TRBV21-1	.	17	TRBJ1-5	once
TGTGCCTGGAGCAAAGGACACTACGAGCAGTACTTC	CAWSKGHYEQYF	TRBV30	.	12	TRBJ2-7	once
TGTGCCAGCAGTTACAGGACTTCCCAAGAGACCCAGTACTTC	CASSYRTSQETQYF	TRBV6-6	.	14	TRBJ2-5	.
TGTGCCAGCAGCTGGGACACGGTCAGGCAGTACTTC	CASSWDTVRQYF	TRBV11-2	.	12	TRBJ2-7	.
TGTGCCAGTAGTATCGGAGGGCGGCCCTACGAGCAGTACTTC	CASSIGGRPYEQYF	TRBV19	.	14	TRBJ2-7	.
TGCAGCGTTGAAGATCTTTCTTCGCGGTCCTCGTCTGGCGGCTACACCTTC	CSVEDLSSRSSSGGYTF	TRBV29-1	.	17	TRBJ1-2	.
TGCGCCAGCAGGGGACAGCTGAACACTGAAGCTTTCTTT	CASRGQLNTEAFF	TRBV5-1	TRBD1	13	TRBJ1-1	.
TGCGCCAGCAGCCAAGGTCCCGGGGGGGAAAAACTGTTTTTT	CASSQGPGGEKLFF	TRBV4-3	.	14	TRBJ1-4	.
TGTGCTGGTGGCCCAGGAAATAGCAATCAGCCCCAGCATTTT	CAGGPGNSNQPQHF	TRBV12-5	.	14	TRBJ1-5	once
TGTGCCAGCAGCCAATCCCTGGCAGGGCCCTACGAGCAGTACTTC	CASSQSLAGPYEQYF	TRBV14	.	15	TRBJ2-7	.
TGTGCCAGCACCACCCTAGGGGAGGGAGTAAAGTCTGAAAAACTGTTTTTT	CASTTLGEGVKSEKLFF	TRBV27	.	17	TRBJ1-4	.
TGTGCCAGCAGCGGGGGACAGATGAACACTGAAGCTTTCTTT	CASSGGQMNTEAFF	TRBV5-4	TRBD1	14	TRBJ1-1	.
TGTGCCAGCAGCCTGTCTAGCGGGAACACCGGGGAGCTGTTTTTT	CASSLSSGNTGELFF	TRBV3-1/TRBV3-2	TRBD2	15	TRBJ2-2	once